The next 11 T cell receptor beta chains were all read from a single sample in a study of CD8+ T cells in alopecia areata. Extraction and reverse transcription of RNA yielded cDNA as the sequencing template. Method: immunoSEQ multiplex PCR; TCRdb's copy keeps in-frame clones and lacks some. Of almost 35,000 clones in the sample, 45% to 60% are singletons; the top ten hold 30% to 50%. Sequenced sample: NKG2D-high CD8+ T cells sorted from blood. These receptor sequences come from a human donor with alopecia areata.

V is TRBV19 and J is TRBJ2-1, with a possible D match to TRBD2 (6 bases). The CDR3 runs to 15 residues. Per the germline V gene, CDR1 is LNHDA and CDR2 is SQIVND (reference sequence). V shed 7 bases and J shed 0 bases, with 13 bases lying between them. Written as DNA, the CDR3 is TGTGCCAGTACCCCGGGACTCAGCTCCTACAATGAGCAGTTCTTC. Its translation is CASTPGLSSYNEQFF.

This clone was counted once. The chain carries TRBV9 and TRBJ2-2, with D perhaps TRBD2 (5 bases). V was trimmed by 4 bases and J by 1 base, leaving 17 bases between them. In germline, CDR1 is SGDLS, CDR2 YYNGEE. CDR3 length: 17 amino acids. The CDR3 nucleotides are TGTGCCAGCAGCTCAAGACCCAGCGGAGTGAACACCGGGGAGCTGTTTTTT. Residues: CASSSRPSGVNTGELFF.

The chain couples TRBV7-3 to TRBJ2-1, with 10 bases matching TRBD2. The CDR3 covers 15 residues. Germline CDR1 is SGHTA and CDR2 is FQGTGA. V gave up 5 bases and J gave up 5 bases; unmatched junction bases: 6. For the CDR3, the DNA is TGTGCCAGCAGCAAGGTACTAGCGGGAAACAATGAGCAGTTCTTC. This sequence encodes CASSKVLAGNNEQFF.

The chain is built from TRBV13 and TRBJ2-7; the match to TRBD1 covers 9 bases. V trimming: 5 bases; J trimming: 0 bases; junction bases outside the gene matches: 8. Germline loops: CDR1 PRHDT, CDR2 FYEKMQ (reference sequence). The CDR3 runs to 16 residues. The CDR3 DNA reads TGTGCCAGCAGCCCATGGGGACAGGGTAGCTCCTACGAGCAGTACTTC. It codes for CASSPWGQGSSYEQYF.

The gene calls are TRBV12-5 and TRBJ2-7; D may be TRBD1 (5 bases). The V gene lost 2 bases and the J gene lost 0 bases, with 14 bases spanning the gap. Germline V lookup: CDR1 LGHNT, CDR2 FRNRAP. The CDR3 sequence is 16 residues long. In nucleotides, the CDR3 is TGTGCTAGTGGTTTGCCCACGACAGCGAGCTCCTACGAGCAGTACTTC. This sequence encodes CASGLPTTASSYEQYF.

CDR3 DNA sequence: TGTGCCAGCAGTCCGGGACCAGGCGCGTACTATGGCTACACCTTC. It codes for CASSPGPGAYYGYTF. This rearrangement joins TRBV7-3 to TRBJ1-2; the D gene is possibly TRBD1 (5 bases). The CDR3 consists of 15 residues. CDR1 SGHTA and CDR2 FQGTGA come from the germline V gene. V was trimmed by 6 bases and J by 3 bases, leaving 17 bases between them. The full variable domain, its missing parts supplied by reference TRBV7-3 and TRBJ1-2, is GAGVSQTPSNKVTEKGKYVELRCDPISGHTALYWYRQSLGQGPEFLIYFQGTGAADDSGLPNDRFFAVRPEGSVSTLKIQRTERGDSAVYLCASSPGPGAYYGYTFGSGTRLTVV.

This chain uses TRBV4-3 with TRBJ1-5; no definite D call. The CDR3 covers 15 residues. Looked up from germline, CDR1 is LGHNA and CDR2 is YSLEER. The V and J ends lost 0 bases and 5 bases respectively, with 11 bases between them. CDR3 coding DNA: TGCGCCAGCAGCCAAGATAGGTCGGTATATCAGCCCCAGCATTTT. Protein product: CASSQDRSVYQPQHF.

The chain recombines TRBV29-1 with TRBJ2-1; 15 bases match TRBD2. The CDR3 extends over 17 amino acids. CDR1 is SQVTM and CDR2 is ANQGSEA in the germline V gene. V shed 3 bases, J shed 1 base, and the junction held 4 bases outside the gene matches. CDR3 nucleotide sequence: TGCAGCGTTGATGGACTAGCGGGAGGGTGGTCCTACAATGAGCAGTTCTTC. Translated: CSVDGLAGGWSYNEQFF.

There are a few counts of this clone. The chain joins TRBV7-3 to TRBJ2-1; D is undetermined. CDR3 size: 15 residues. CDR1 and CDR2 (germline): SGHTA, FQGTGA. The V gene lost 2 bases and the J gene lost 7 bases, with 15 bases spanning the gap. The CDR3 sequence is CASSLSAGLGNEQFF. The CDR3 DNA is TGTGCCAGCAGCTTATCCGCAGGCCTGGGGAATGAGCAGTTCTTC.

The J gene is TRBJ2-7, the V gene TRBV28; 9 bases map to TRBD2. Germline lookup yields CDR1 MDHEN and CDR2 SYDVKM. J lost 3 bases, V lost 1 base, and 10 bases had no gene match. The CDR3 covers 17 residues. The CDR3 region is CASSLSIAGEGFYEQYF. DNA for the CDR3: TGTGCCAGCAGTTTATCTATAGCGGGAGAAGGGTTCTACGAGCAGTACTTC. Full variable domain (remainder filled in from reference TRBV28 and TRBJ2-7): DVKVTQSSRYLVKRTGEKVFLECVQDMDHENMFWYRQDPGLGLRLIYFSYDVKMKEKGDIPEGYSVSREKKERFSLILESASTNQTSMYLCASSLSIAGEGFYEQYFGPGTRLTVT.

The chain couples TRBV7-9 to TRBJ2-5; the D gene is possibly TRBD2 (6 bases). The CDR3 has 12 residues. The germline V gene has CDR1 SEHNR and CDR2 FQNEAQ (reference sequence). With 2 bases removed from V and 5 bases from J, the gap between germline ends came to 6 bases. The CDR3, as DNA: TGTGCCAGCAGCTTAAGCGGGGAGACCCAGTACTTC. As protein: CASSLSGETQYF. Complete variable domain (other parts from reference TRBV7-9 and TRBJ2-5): DTGVSQNPRHKITKRGQNVTFRCDPISEHNRLYWYRQTLGQGPEFLTYFQNEAQLEKSRLLSDRFSAERPKGSFSTLEIQRTEQGDSAMYLCASSLSGETQYFGPGTRLLVL.